The 14 T cell receptor beta chains listed next were all sequenced from one sample in a study of glioma-infiltrating T cells. Amplification of TCR alpha and beta CDR3 regions from RNA used iRepertoire nested multiplex PCR. MiXCR was run by TCRdb on the multiplex PCR reads, yielding one entry per CDR3 protein. The sample includes some 85,000 distinct CDR3 sequences, around a quarter of them seen just once. Sequenced sample: glioma tissue, nonneoplastic brain tissue, or PBMCs (not recorded which). All receptors derive from a human donor with low-grade glioma or glioblastoma, undergoing nonglioma brain surgery, or in good health (not recorded which).

V and J are TRBV18 and TRBJ1-1; no clear D. Trimming took off 1 base at V and 4 bases at J, with 13 bases between the two ends. The CDR3 is made up of 15 amino acids. Germline assignment: CDR1 KGHSH and CDR2 LQKENI. The CDR3 loop reads CASSPLPKGGTEAFF. The CDR3 DNA follows: TGTGCCAGCTCACCACTTCCGAAGGGCGGCACTGAAGCTTTCTTT.

The chain links TRBV4-2 to TRBJ2-3; 8 bases match TRBD2. CDR3 length: 14 amino acids. Germline CDR1 and CDR2: LGHNA and YNFKEQ. The trim removed 8 bases at V and 3 bases at J, leaving 7 bases unmatched. CDR3 loop: CASRTSGGTDTQYF. As DNA, the CDR3 is TGTGCCAGCCGCACGAGCGGGGGAACAGATACGCAGTATTTT.

This clonotype appeared many times. The chain couples TRBV25-1 to TRBJ2-3; D unresolved. The CDR3 is 11 residues long. V shed 8 bases and J shed 4 bases, with 7 bases lying between them. The germline gives CDR1 MGHDK, CDR2 SYGVNS. The chain's CDR3 is CASGFSDTQYF. CDR3 sequence (DNA): TGTGCCAGCGGTTTTTCAGATACGCAGTATTTT.

This clonotype was observed a handful of times. A read error is possible here, since a much larger clone lies one base away. CDR3 sequence (DNA): TGCAGTGCTAGGACTAGCGGGAGGGGGGGTGAGCAGTTCTTC. Protein product: CSARTSGRGGEQFF. The V gene is TRBV20-1, the J gene TRBJ2-1, with 14 nucleotides matching TRBD2. J gave up 9 bases and V 3 bases, and 4 bases lay outside the gene matches. The CDR3 extends over 14 amino acids. Germline CDR1 is DFQATT and CDR2 is SNEGSKA (reference sequence).

This clonotype was seen repeatedly, ten times or more. This rearrangement joins TRBV15 to TRBJ1-1; no clear D. Germline V gene lookup returns CDR1 LNHNV and CDR2 YYDKDF (reference sequence). This CDR3 region has 14 residues. Trimming cost V 0 bases and J 6 bases, with 11 bases left between them. In nucleotides, the CDR3 is TGTGCCACCAGCAGAGATGGTGTGGCGGCTGAAGCTTTCTTT. Translation gives CATSRDGVAAEAFF.

The chain recombines TRBV3-1 with TRBJ1-2; D gene unclear. This CDR3 contains 15 residues. CDR1 and CDR2 from the germline V gene are LGHDT and YNNKEL (reference sequence). V was clipped by 0 bases and J by 8 bases, with 16 bases between them. The CDR3, as DNA: TGTGCCAGCAGCCAAGAAAGCAGCTCTCTCTACGGCTACACCTTC. Protein product: CASSQESSSLYGYTF.

In its sample, this clonotype was seen many times. The J gene is TRBJ1-2, the V gene TRBV20-1; 9 bases align to TRBD1. The CDR3 is 15 amino acids. V dropped 5 bases and J dropped 4; count of bases not matched to a gene: 11. Germline CDR1 and CDR2: DFQATT and SNEGSKA (reference sequence). The CDR3 reads CSAPSTGTGIYGYTF. The CDR3 region has the DNA TGCAGTGCTCCATCAACCGGGACAGGGATCTATGGCTACACCTTC.

This clonotype was seen only once. Given a much more abundant clone one base away, this may be a read error. The CDR3 sequence: CTSSMLNPGTANTEAFF. The CDR3 DNA is TGTACCAGCAGTATGCTGAATCCCGGGACTGCGAACACTGAAGCTTTCTTT. The rearrangement uses TRBV6-2 or TRBV6-3 and TRBJ1-1, with D possibly being TRBD1 (5 bases). The CDR3 length is 17 residues. Germline CDR1 MNHEY, CDR2 SVGEGT.

Comments on this clonotype: Being one base from a much bigger clone, this may be a read error. The chain uses TRBV4-1 and TRBJ1-1, with D tentatively TRBD1 (6 bases). V lost 1 base to trimming and J lost 1 base, with 10 bases between them. This CDR3 comprises 15 residues. CDR1 and CDR2 (germline): MGHRA, YSYEKL. CDR3 nucleotides: TGCGCCAGCAGCCAAGTGGGACACAAGAACACTGAAGCTTTCTTT. Its translation: CASSQVGHKNTEAFF.

In this sample, this clonotype turned up a few times. J is TRBJ1-2 and V is TRBV29-1; maybe TRBD1 (5 bases). Trimming removed 6 bases from V and 8 bases from J, with 13 bases in between. CDR3 length equals 11 residues. CDR1 is SQVTM, CDR2 ANQGSEA, per germline. The CDR3, as DNA: TGCAGCGTCTCGCAGGGCCCCGGCTACACCTTC. Protein sequence: CSVSQGPGYTF.

The genes are TRBV7-9 and TRBJ2-7; 11 nucleotides agree with TRBD1. The V segment lost 10 bases and the J segment 7 bases; nucleotides outside the gene matches: 12. There are 14 residues in the CDR3. CDR1 and CDR2 (germline): SEHNR, FQNEAQ (reference sequence). Here the CDR3 reads CATLLRGTGGEQYF. CDR3 in DNA: TGTGCCACACTGCTTAGGGGGACAGGGGGTGAGCAGTACTTC.

This clonotype was detected many times. This chain joins TRBV3-1 and TRBJ2-5; D unresolved. From germline, CDR1 is LGHDT and CDR2 YNNKEL (reference sequence). The CDR3 covers 13 residues. V lost 5 bases and J 7 bases, leaving 14 bases between the germline ends. CDR3 amino acids: CASSFRSYGTQYF. CDR3 DNA: TGTGCCAGCAGCTTTCGAAGTTACGGGACCCAGTACTTC.

This clonotype was counted ten times or more. V and J are TRBV6-4 and TRBJ1-1, with TRBD1 as a possible D gene (6 bases). V gave up 5 bases and J gave up 1 base, with 11 bases separating them. Germline-derived CDR1 and CDR2 are MRHNA and SNTAGT. The CDR3 extends over 14 amino acids. CDR3 amino acids: CASSFDRRNTEAFF. CDR3 DNA sequence: TGTGCCAGCAGTTTCGACAGGCGGAACACTGAAGCTTTCTTT.

This rearrangement joins TRBV6-5 to TRBJ2-3; the D gene is possibly TRBD2 (6 bases). Germline V CDR1 and CDR2: MNHEY, SVGAGI. The CDR3 covers 13 residues. CDR3 loop: CVSSRDSTDTQYF. The CDR3, as DNA: TGTGTTAGCAGTCGGGACTCCACAGATACGCAGTATTTT.